Below are 30 T cell receptor beta chains sequenced from a single sample in a study of naive and memory T cell subsets. Study-level points and caveats: A few larger clonotypes appeared in naive repertoires, especially CD8, possibly memory cells re-expressing CD45RA.

Their recognized antigens are unknown. The beta constant-region primer was an equimolar mix of two oligonucleotides covering TRBC1 and TRBC2. The ligated cDNA underwent four PCR rounds using SP2 and nested alpha and beta constant-region primers. TCRdb passed the UMI-ligation and nested PCR reads through MiXCR, listing each CDR3 protein once. The table lists approximately 150,000 distinct CDR3 sequences, approximately 18% of them singletons. The sample was naive CD8+ T cells from blood. All receptors derive from a human donor in good health.

The chain uses TRBV7-6 and TRBJ2-7; D gene uncertain. This CDR3 contains 15 residues. Trimming removed 1 base at V and 2 bases at J, with 12 bases between. Germline CDR1 reads SGHVS; CDR2 reads FNYEAQ. The CDR3 DNA sequence: TGTGCCAGCAGCTTAGGCAAAGGGCCTACCTACGAGCAGTACTTC. Protein: CASSLGKGPTYEQYF.

The CDR3 is CASSWKRGGETQYF. For the CDR3, the DNA is TGTGCCAGCAGTTGGAAAAGGGGAGGAGAGACCCAGTACTTC. The V call is TRBV6-5, the J call TRBJ2-5, with TRBD2 as a possible D gene (6 bases). Germline V gene lookup returns CDR1 MNHEY and CDR2 SVGAGI. V was trimmed by 4 bases and J by 4 bases, leaving 13 bases between them. The CDR3 spans 14 residues.

The chain uses TRBV7-2 and TRBJ2-7; D call uncertain. Germline V CDR1 and CDR2: SGHTA, FQGNSA. The V gene lost 8 bases and the J gene lost 0 bases, with 8 bases spanning the gap. This CDR3 has 12 residues. CDR3 in amino acids: CASGSSSYEQYF. CDR3 nucleotides: TGTGCCAGCGGCTCTAGCTCCTACGAGCAGTACTTC.

The J gene is TRBJ2-3, the V gene TRBV24-1; 7 nucleotides match TRBD2. This CDR3 comprises 16 residues. Germline V gene lookup returns CDR1 KGHDR and CDR2 SFDVKD. V shed 3 bases, J shed 3 bases, and the junction held 8 bases outside the gene matches. The CDR3 reads CATSDPSGPGTDTQYF. The CDR3 nucleotides read TGTGCCACCAGTGATCCTAGCGGCCCGGGAACAGATACGCAGTATTTT.

This clonotype was detected a few times. The chain combines TRBV28 with TRBJ1-4, with D unclear. The CDR3 has 15 residues. With 3 bases removed from V and 5 bases from J, the gap between germline ends came to 13 bases. Germline-derived CDR1 and CDR2 are MDHEN and SYDVKM. The DNA of the CDR3 is TGTGCCAGCAGTTTCTACGCGGCGGCCAATGAAAAACTGTTTTTT. It yields the protein CASSFYAAANEKLFF.

This clonotype was counted between two and nine times. The V call is TRBV28, the J call TRBJ2-1; 14 bases line up with TRBD2. V lost 8 bases, J lost 8 bases, and 5 bases stayed unmatched. Per germline, CDR1 MDHEN and CDR2 SYDVKM. The CDR3 runs to 14 residues. CDR3 nucleotides: TGTGCCAGCTGGGGACTAGCGGGAGTCGATGAGCAGTTCTTC. It is translated as CASWGLAGVDEQFF.

This clonotype was counted between two and nine times. The chain couples TRBV6-6 to TRBJ1-4; the D is unclear. The CDR3 length is 17 residues. Germline V gene sequence: CDR1 MNHNY, CDR2 SVGAGI (reference sequence). V lost 5 bases and J 4 bases, leaving 20 bases between the germline ends. CDR3: CASSTWQTVASNEKLFF. In nucleotides, the CDR3 is TGTGCCAGCAGTACATGGCAAACGGTCGCAAGTAATGAAAAACTGTTTTTT.

The chain recombines TRBV4-1 with TRBJ2-1; 9 nucleotides agree with TRBD2. The ends lost 2 bases at V and 1 base at J; junction bases unmatched: 3. From germline, CDR1 is MGHRA and CDR2 YSYEKL. CDR3 length: 16 residues. CDR3 residues: CASSQLAGSSYNEQFF. CDR3 DNA sequence: TGCGCCAGCAGCCAACTAGCGGGATCGTCCTACAATGAGCAGTTCTTC.

This clonotype has only a few counts. The chain couples TRBV14 to TRBJ2-1, with D tentatively TRBD2 (5 bases). CDR3 length: 16 residues. V was shortened by 3 bases and J by 0 bases, with 12 bases between the two germline ends. CDR1 is SGHDN and CDR2 is FVKESK in the germline V gene. CDR3 sequence (DNA): TGTGCCAGCAGCCAGGACTCCGTCCTCTCCTACAATGAGCAGTTCTTC. Its translation is CASSQDSVLSYNEQFF.

This chain links TRBV20-1 with TRBJ1-1; no clear D gene. V lost 3 bases, J lost 3 bases, and 11 bases lay in between. CDR3 length: 13 residues. Per the germline V gene, CDR1 is DFQATT and CDR2 is SNEGSKA (reference sequence). The CDR3 loop is CSARDLGYTEAFF. In DNA form, the CDR3 reads TGCAGTGCTAGGGATTTAGGATACACTGAAGCTTTCTTT.

This clonotype was detected only a few times. The chain carries TRBV5-5 and TRBJ2-1, with TRBD2 matching over 8 bases. J lost 5 bases, V lost 2 bases, and 3 bases had no gene match. Germline CDR1 and CDR2: SGHKS and YYEKEE (reference sequence). CDR3 length equals 14 residues. CDR3 protein: CASSLSGSNNEQFF. CDR3 DNA sequence: TGTGCCAGCAGCTTAAGCGGGAGTAACAATGAGCAGTTCTTC. Based on the CDR3 plus reference TRBV5-5 and TRBJ2-1, the full variable domain is DAGVTQSPTHLIKTRGQQVTLRCSPISGHKSVSWYQQVLGQGPQFIFQYYEKEERGRGNFPDRFSARQFPNYSSELNVNALLLGDSALYLCASSLSGSNNEQFFGPGTRLTVL.

This clonotype was detected ten times or more. This rearrangement joins TRBV6-5 to TRBJ1-5, with 7 bases fitting TRBD1. With 2 bases clipped from V and 6 bases from J, the junction kept 7 bases outside the gene matches. Germline CDR1 MNHEY, CDR2 SVGAGI. The CDR3 consists of 15 residues. The CDR3 loop is CASSYKGGVGQPQHF. CDR3 in DNA: TGTGCCAGCAGTTACAAAGGGGGCGTCGGTCAGCCCCAGCATTTT.

This clonotype was observed a handful of times. The chain links TRBV7-8 to TRBJ2-2; D not resolved. Trimming took off 5 bases at V and 3 bases at J, with 22 bases between the two ends. This CDR3 has 18 residues. Germline V gene data show CDR1 as SGHVS and CDR2 as FQNEAQ. CDR3 amino acids: CASSRLDSLGPDTGELFF. The CDR3 DNA is TGTGCCAGCAGCCGCCTCGATTCGTTGGGCCCCGACACCGGGGAGCTGTTTTTT.

This clonotype was detected a few times. This chain joins TRBV5-1 and TRBJ2-7; D is undetermined. Germline V CDR1 and CDR2: SGHRS, YFSETQ. There are 15 residues in the CDR3. Trimming took 0 bases from V and 0 from J, leaving 10 bases between them. CDR3 nucleotides: TGCGCCAGCAGCTTGGAGGCATTCAGCTCCTACGAGCAGTACTTC. It yields the protein CASSLEAFSSYEQYF.

This clonotype has more than one count but fewer than ten. The J gene is TRBJ2-5, the V gene TRBV15, with D uncertain. V lost 1 base, J lost 5 bases, and 8 bases lay in between. CDR1 and CDR2 (germline): LNHNV, YYDKDF (reference sequence). The CDR3 is 13 residues long. CDR3 coding DNA: TGTGCCACCAGCAGAGTTAACTCGGAGACCCAGTACTTC. Its protein product is CATSRVNSETQYF.

This clonotype was picked up a small number of times. This chain joins TRBV5-8 and TRBJ1-2, with D perhaps TRBD1 (5 bases). This CDR3 has 13 amino acids. Looked up from germline, CDR1 is SGHTS and CDR2 is YDEGEE. The V gene lost 2 bases and the J gene lost 4 bases, with 9 bases spanning the gap. The CDR3 coding sequence is TGTGCCAGCAGCTTTGGGACGTTCTATGGCTACACCTTC. Translating gives CASSFGTFYGYTF.

V and J are TRBV12-3 or TRBV12-4 and TRBJ2-1, with 7 bases that match TRBD1. The trim removed 10 bases at V and 1 base at J, leaving 7 bases unmatched. The CDR3 extends over 14 amino acids. CDR3 DNA: TGTGCCATTAGAGGACAGGATTCCTACAATGAGCAGTTCTTC. This codes for CAIRGQDSYNEQFF.

This chain uses TRBV19 with TRBJ2-3; D is ambiguous. Trimming shortened V by 5 bases and J by 4 bases, and 10 bases separated the two germline ends. The germline V gene has CDR1 LNHDA and CDR2 SQIVND (reference sequence). This CDR3 contains 13 residues. DNA for the CDR3: TGTGCCAGTAGTCCTGGCGGTCCAGATACGCAGTATTTT. This encodes CASSPGGPDTQYF.

This chain joins TRBV4-3 and TRBJ1-5; D is possibly TRBD1 (5 bases). CDR1 is LGHNA and CDR2 is YSLEER in the germline V gene. This CDR3 region has 16 residues. V lost 0 bases and J lost 2, with 11 bases in between. The CDR3 here is CASSQDPTTGNQPQHF. CDR3 DNA: TGCGCCAGCAGCCAAGACCCAACGACAGGCAATCAGCCCCAGCATTTT.

This clonotype was counted a few times. The J gene is TRBJ2-1, the V gene TRBV13; D might be TRBD2 (6 bases). The ends were cut back, 1 base at V and 8 bases at J, with 15 bases in the middle. The germline CDR1 and CDR2 sequences are PRHDT and FYEKMQ (reference sequence). The CDR3 loop spans 15 amino acids. DNA of the CDR3: TGTGCCAGCAGCTTAGTGGCGGCCACGGGAGATGAGCAGTTCTTC. Protein product: CASSLVAATGDEQFF.

The rearrangement joins TRBV6-5 to TRBJ2-7, with D possibly matching TRBD1 (5 bases). The CDR3 covers 13 residues. Germline assignment: CDR1 MNHEY and CDR2 SVGAGI. Trimming cost V 9 bases and J 1 base, with 13 bases left between them. The CDR3 nucleotides are TGTGCCAGTGGGGCTCAAAGATCCTACGAGCAGTACTTC. This gives the protein CASGAQRSYEQYF.

The table lists this clonotype with a few counts. The chain links TRBV20-1 to TRBJ1-5; D remains unclear. Germline-derived CDR1 and CDR2 are DFQATT and SNEGSKA (reference sequence). The ends were cut back, 0 bases at V and 0 bases at J, with 6 bases in the middle. This CDR3 is built from 14 residues. In DNA, the CDR3 is TGCAGTGCTAGAGATCGCGGTAGCAATCAGCCCCAGCATTTT. Its protein is CSARDRGSNQPQHF.

This clonotype turned up a few times. This chain connects TRBV14 to TRBJ2-7; D may be TRBD2 (5 bases). V was shortened by 0 bases and J by 5 bases, with 17 bases between the two germline ends. CDR1 and CDR2 (germline): SGHDN, FVKESK. The CDR3 contains 16 residues. Written as DNA, the CDR3 is TGTGCCAGCAGCCAAGAGCTGGGGAGTTTCTTCCACGAGCAGTACTTC. Protein product: CASSQELGSFFHEQYF.

The rearrangement joins TRBV28 to TRBJ2-3; tentative D call: TRBD2 (5 bases). The CDR3 spans 15 residues. Germline V gene data show CDR1 as MDHEN and CDR2 as SYDVKM. Trimming took off 3 bases at V and 0 bases at J, with 10 bases between the two ends. CDR3 in DNA: TGTGCCAGCAGTTTCGACGGGGAGAGCACAGATACGCAGTATTTT. Protein: CASSFDGESTDTQYF.

This chain links TRBV3-1 with TRBJ1-1; a weak D match, TRBD1 (6 bases). Per germline, CDR1 LGHDT and CDR2 YNNKEL (reference sequence). The CDR3 is 14 amino acids. V was pared by 4 bases and J by 5 bases, with 14 bases between. The DNA of the CDR3 is TGTGCCAGCAGCCCGCTGTGGGGGGCTACTGAAGCTTTCTTT. Translated: CASSPLWGATEAFF.

This clonotype has more than one count but fewer than ten. This rearrangement joins TRBV6-1 to TRBJ2-3, with D perhaps matching TRBD2 (6 bases). The germline V gene has CDR1 MNHNS and CDR2 SASEGT. With 5 bases removed from V and 3 bases from J, the gap between germline ends came to 12 bases. The CDR3 runs 14 residues. CDR3 nucleotide sequence: TGTGCCAGCAGTTCCGGGAGCTTAACAGATACGCAGTATTTT. Its protein product is CASSSGSLTDTQYF.

The chain joins TRBV6-5 to TRBJ2-7; the D gene is possibly TRBD1 (5 bases). Germline CDR1 and CDR2: MNHEY and SVGAGI. V was cut by 0 bases and J by 5 bases, with 8 bases left in between. This CDR3 spans 13 amino acids. CDR3 sequence: CASSYSLGDEQYF. The CDR3 nucleotides read TGTGCCAGCAGTTACTCGTTAGGGGACGAGCAGTACTTC.

This clonotype was observed a handful of times. V gene TRBV5-1 combines with J gene TRBJ2-1, with TRBD2 matching over 7 bases. With 1 base clipped from V and 2 bases from J, the junction kept 9 bases outside the gene matches. Germline lookup yields CDR1 SGHRS and CDR2 YFSETQ. There are 17 residues in the CDR3. The CDR3 DNA follows: TGCGCCAGCAGCTTGCAGGGAGCGGGGAGAGCCTACAATGAGCAGTTCTTC. Translated, it gives CASSLQGAGRAYNEQFF.

V usage is TRBV19 and J usage is TRBJ1-1, with a tentative D call TRBD1 (6 bases). The V end was cut by 7 bases, the J end by 2 bases, with 17 bases between. The germline V gene encodes CDR1 LNHDA and CDR2 SQIVND (reference sequence). This CDR3 is 15 amino acids long. CDR3 region: CASIRLDRYNTEAFF. In DNA, the CDR3 is TGTGCCAGTATTCGGTTGGACAGATATAACACTGAAGCTTTCTTT.

In this sample, this clonotype turned up many times. The chain uses TRBV4-2 and TRBJ2-7; 10 bases map to TRBD2. This CDR3 is built from 15 residues. The ends lost 0 bases at V and 1 base at J; junction bases unmatched: 0. Germline CDR1 reads LGHNA; CDR2 reads YNFKEQ. CDR3 DNA sequence: TGTGCCAGCAGCCAAGAGACTAGCGGGTCCTACGAGCAGTACTTC. Protein: CASSQETSGSYEQYF.